Presented here are 30 T cell receptor beta chains from one specimen sequenced in a study of blood T cell repertoires in COVID-19. Some clones are missing from TCRdb's copy, which holds only in-frame ones; the method was immunoSEQ multiplex PCR. Of more than 200,000 clones listed, around 88% are singletons. Sequenced input: peripheral blood. Source of these receptors: a man in his thirties or forties with active or convalescent COVID-19.

The chain links TRBV5-1 to TRBJ2-5, with 12 nucleotides matching TRBD1. This CDR3 has 15 amino acids. V trimming: 2 bases; J trimming: 5 bases; junction bases outside the gene matches: 4. Germline V gene lookup returns CDR1 SGHRS and CDR2 YFSETQ. The CDR3 nucleotides are TGCGCCAGCAGCTTAGGGACAGGGGGCTGGGAGACCCAGTACTTC. Its translation: CASSLGTGGWETQYF.

The chain has TRBV12-3 or TRBV12-4 and TRBJ2-5, with 7 bases that match TRBD2. The CDR3 is 13 amino acids. J gave up 7 bases and V 5 bases, and 7 bases lay outside the gene matches. The CDR3 bases are TGTGCCAGCAGTCCTGGACTAGATGGGACCCAGTACTTC. It specifies CASSPGLDGTQYF.

The chain couples TRBV7-9 to TRBJ1-5; a possible D gene is TRBD1 (5 bases). CDR3 length: 14 residues. Trimming removed 3 bases from V and 3 bases from J, with 9 bases in between. CDR1 is SEHNR and CDR2 is FQNEAQ in the germline V gene (reference sequence). The CDR3 protein is CASSFGGNNQPQHF. The CDR3 coding sequence is TGTGCCAGCAGCTTTGGGGGGAACAATCAGCCCCAGCATTTT. The full variable domain, with the rest looked up from reference TRBV7-9 and TRBJ1-5, is DTGVSQNPRHKITKRGQNVTFRCDPISEHNRLYWYRQTLGQGPEFLTYFQNEAQLEKSRLLSDRFSAERPKGSFSTLEIQRTEQGDSAMYLCASSFGGNNQPQHFGDGTRLSIL.

This clone has only a few counts. The J gene is TRBJ2-3, the V gene TRBV9, with TRBD2 matching 8 bases. With 3 bases clipped from V and 10 bases from J, the junction kept 16 bases outside the gene matches. CDR1 SGDLS and CDR2 YYNGEE come from the germline V gene. The CDR3 has 16 residues. Written as DNA, the CDR3 is TGTGCCAGCAGCGCGACGGGCGGCGGGGGGCCCACCCCGCAGTATTTT. This gives the protein CASSATGGGGPTPQYF.

The chain uses TRBV11-2 and TRBJ1-1; the D is unclear. The V gene lost 5 bases and the J gene lost 4 bases, with 14 bases spanning the gap. CDR1 SGHAT and CDR2 FQNNGV come from the germline V gene. The CDR3 loop spans 14 amino acids. The CDR3: CASSPRSGSTEAFF. The DNA of the CDR3 is TGTGCCAGCAGCCCCCGTTCGGGGAGCACTGAAGCTTTCTTT.

The CDR3 spells CASRISGTGGNQPQHF. In DNA form, the CDR3 reads TGTGCCAGCAGAATTTCCGGGACAGGGGGCAATCAGCCCCAGCATTTT. This rearrangement joins TRBV6-6 to TRBJ1-5; 10 bases are a match to TRBD1. CDR1 and CDR2 (germline): MNHNY, SVGAGI (reference sequence). The CDR3 totals 16 residues. Germline trimming cut 6 bases from V and 2 bases from J; bases unmatched to any gene: 7.

The V and J genes are TRBV5-1 and TRBJ2-1, with D perhaps matching TRBD1 (6 bases). The germline gives CDR1 SGHRS, CDR2 YFSETQ. The CDR3 runs 15 residues. The ends were cut back, 6 bases at V and 0 bases at J, with 13 bases in the middle. The CDR3 region is CASTGVESSYNEQFF. The CDR3 bases are TGCGCCAGCACAGGGGTAGAGAGCTCCTACAATGAGCAGTTCTTC. The variable domain in full, completed from reference TRBV5-1 and TRBJ2-1, reads KAGVTQTPRYLIKTRGQQVTLSCSPISGHRSVSWYQQTPGQGLQFLFEYFSETQRNKGNFPGRFSGRQFSNSRSEMNVSTLELGDSALYLCASTGVESSYNEQFFGPGTRLTVL.

The J gene is TRBJ2-3, the V gene TRBV10-2, with 7 bases identical to TRBD2. This CDR3 comprises 14 residues. Germline V gene lookup returns CDR1 WSHSY and CDR2 SAAADI. Losses at the gene ends were 7 bases for V and 2 bases for J; bases not matched to a gene: 6. CDR3: CASTPGLLTDTQYF. DNA of the CDR3: TGCGCCAGCACCCCGGGACTACTCACAGATACGCAGTATTTT.

The V gene is TRBV5-1, the J gene TRBJ2-3; D is undetermined. CDR1 is SGHRS and CDR2 is YFSETQ in the germline V gene. The V end was cut by 0 bases, the J end by 0 bases, with 8 bases between. This CDR3 is built from 15 residues. CDR3 DNA sequence: TGCGCCAGCAGCTTGGATCCTTCTAGCACAGATACGCAGTATTTT. Protein product: CASSLDPSSTDTQYF.

For the CDR3, the DNA is TGTGCCAGCAGTTACTCGTTGGCGTGGTACAGGGCGAATAGCAATCAGCCCCAGCATTTT. Its protein is CASSYSLAWYRANSNQPQHF. The chain combines TRBV6-2 or TRBV6-3 with TRBJ1-5, with D tentatively TRBD1 (6 bases). Trimming left V 0 bases short and J 0 bases short, with 21 bases between. Germline V lookup: CDR1 MNHEY, CDR2 SVGEGT. This CDR3 is 20 amino acids long.

This clone was picked up many times. The V call is TRBV13, the J call TRBJ1-3, with 10 bases fitting TRBD1. Losses at the gene ends were 5 bases for V and 8 bases for J; bases not matched to a gene: 6. This CDR3 is built from 14 residues. CDR1 is PRHDT and CDR2 is FYEKMQ in the germline V gene (reference sequence). CDR3 nucleotides: TGTGCCAGCAGCATACGGGACAGGGGATACACCATATATTTT. Encoded protein: CASSIRDRGYTIYF.

V is TRBV24-1 and J is TRBJ2-3; 9 bases are shared with TRBD2. With 3 bases clipped from V and 4 bases from J, the junction kept 7 bases outside the gene matches. This CDR3 spans 16 amino acids. CDR1 is KGHDR and CDR2 is SFDVKD in the germline V gene. The DNA of the CDR3 is TGTGCCACCAGTGATCCCGCTAGCGGGGCCGCAGATACGCAGTATTTT. This sequence encodes CATSDPASGAADTQYF.

The CDR3 region is CASSALTSSDTQYF. Here the CDR3 DNA reads TGTGCCAGCAGCGCATTAACTAGCTCAGATACGCAGTATTTT. The gene calls are TRBV9 and TRBJ2-3, with D possibly being TRBD2 (6 bases). Trimming cost V 3 bases and J 4 bases, with 12 bases left between them. In germline, CDR1 is SGDLS, CDR2 YYNGEE. This CDR3 spans 14 amino acids.

This chain joins TRBV7-2 and TRBJ1-4; 10 positions agree with TRBD1. V shed 4 bases and J 6 bases; nucleotides not matched to a gene: 5. The CDR3 is 15 amino acids. Germline CDR1 SGHTA, CDR2 FQGNSA. CDR3 DNA sequence: TGTGCCAGCAGCTGGTCCGGGACAGGGGATGAAAAACTGTTTTTT. This sequence encodes CASSWSGTGDEKLFF.

This clone was observed a single time. V gene TRBV3-1 (or the pseudogene TRBV3-2) combines with J gene TRBJ2-7; the match to TRBD1 covers 10 bases. Germline V CDR1 and CDR2: LGHDT, YNNKEL (reference sequence). The CDR3 consists of 16 residues. The V gene end was trimmed by 5 bases and the J gene end by 5 bases; junction bases not matched to a gene: 12. The chain's CDR3 is CASSSLGTGARNEQYF. The CDR3 DNA is TGTGCCAGCAGCTCCCTCGGGACAGGGGCTAGAAACGAGCAGTACTTC.

This clone has only one observation. The chain uses TRBV12-5 and TRBJ2-1; D remains unclear. The CDR3 loop spans 13 amino acids. V was clipped by 5 bases and J by 0 bases, with 5 bases between them. The germline gives CDR1 LGHNT, CDR2 FRNRAP. CDR3 DNA: TGTGCTAGTGGTATTAGCTCCTACAATGAGCAGTTCTTC. It codes for CASGISSYNEQFF.

The gene calls are TRBV29-1 and TRBJ1-2; no clear D. V was cut by 6 bases and J by 0 bases, with 14 bases left in between. The CDR3 runs 14 residues. The germline gives CDR1 SQVTM, CDR2 ANQGSEA. This chain's CDR3 is CSVVEGSSNYGYTF. The CDR3 DNA is TGCAGCGTGGTAGAGGGTTCTTCTAACTATGGCTACACCTTC.

The rearrangement uses TRBV19 and TRBJ2-5, with TRBD1 matching 7 bases. Germline V lookup: CDR1 LNHDA, CDR2 SQIVND (reference sequence). J gave up 9 bases and V 7 bases, and 17 bases lay outside the gene matches. This CDR3 comprises 15 residues. The CDR3 DNA sequence: TGTGCCAGTACCCAAACAGGGGCCCCAAGGTTGGCCCAGTACTTC. This sequence encodes CASTQTGAPRLAQYF.

V usage is TRBV11-2 and J usage is TRBJ1-1; 7 bases fit TRBD1. V lost 4 bases and J lost 5; bases outside the gene matches: 10. Germline V CDR1 and CDR2: SGHAT, FQNNGV. The CDR3 runs 15 residues. The CDR3 reads CASSSKGAVGTEAFF. CDR3 sequence (DNA): TGTGCCAGCAGCTCCAAGGGGGCGGTGGGTACTGAAGCTTTCTTT.

This clone was detected only once. The chain links TRBV7-2 to TRBJ2-3; 14 bases map to TRBD2. Germline assignment: CDR1 SGHTA and CDR2 FQGNSA. The ends lost 5 bases at V and 6 bases at J; junction bases unmatched: 7. The CDR3 extends over 16 amino acids. The chain's CDR3 is CASSLTSGGAGDTQYF. DNA for the CDR3: TGTGCCAGCAGCCTGACTAGCGGGGGGGCCGGGGATACGCAGTATTTT.

This clone has just one count. The chain links TRBV29-1 to TRBJ1-2; D perhaps matches TRBD1 (5 bases). Germline V CDR1 and CDR2: SQVTM, ANQGSEA. The CDR3 has 11 residues. V lost 6 bases to trimming and J lost 6 bases, with 11 bases between them. The CDR3 sequence: CSVDQGNGYTF. CDR3 coding DNA: TGCAGCGTAGACCAGGGTAATGGCTACACCTTC.

A single count supports this clone. The rearrangement joins TRBV7-2 to TRBJ2-3; D gene uncertain. Germline V gene lookup returns CDR1 SGHTA and CDR2 FQGNSA. The CDR3 extends over 14 amino acids. Trimming shortened V by 5 bases and J by 0 bases, and 9 bases separated the two germline ends. The CDR3 DNA sequence: TGTGCCAGCAGCCGTCTCGTAAGCACAGATACGCAGTATTTT. This encodes CASSRLVSTDTQYF.

This clone was detected once. This sequence joins TRBV5-1 and TRBJ1-1, with 10 bases that match TRBD1. This CDR3 is 17 amino acids long. After removal of 4 bases from V and 6 bases from J, the junction contained 15 bases not matched to a gene. Germline V gene data show CDR1 as SGHRS and CDR2 as YFSETQ. The DNA for the CDR3 is TGCGCCAGCAGCGCACAAGGGACAGGGGTAGGCTTCTCTGAAGCTTTCTTT. It yields the protein CASSAQGTGVGFSEAFF.

The chain is built from TRBV6-5 and TRBJ1-1, with D tentatively TRBD1 (6 bases). The V gene's germline CDR1 is MNHEY and CDR2 SVGAGI. The CDR3 sequence is 14 residues long. Deletions cut 5 bases from V and 1 base from J, with 11 bases between. CDR3 nucleotide sequence: TGTGCCAGCAGTCTATTACAGGGGAACACTGAAGCTTTCTTT. Its protein is CASSLLQGNTEAFF.

Here the CDR3 DNA reads TGTGCCAGCAGCTTGGGTGGGCTCGAGCAGTACTTC. Translated, it gives CASSLGGLEQYF. This chain joins TRBV5-4 and TRBJ2-7; D is undetermined. Germline V gives CDR1 SGHNT, CDR2 YYREEE (reference sequence). The CDR3 has 12 residues. The V gene lost 0 bases and the J gene lost 6 bases, with 7 bases spanning the gap.

V and J are TRBV13 and TRBJ2-1, with 11 positions matching TRBD2. Unmatched junction bases numbered 7, after V lost 5 bases and J lost 4 bases. Germline values: CDR1 PRHDT, CDR2 FYEKMQ (reference sequence). The CDR3 totals 16 residues. CDR3 loop: CASSPWTSGLYNEQFF. CDR3 nucleotides: TGTGCCAGCAGCCCTTGGACTAGCGGGTTGTACAATGAGCAGTTCTTC.

The V call is TRBV15, the J call TRBJ2-1; 12 nucleotides match TRBD2. This CDR3 comprises 19 residues. Germline CDR1 is LNHNV and CDR2 is YYDKDF (reference sequence). The V and J ends lost 4 bases and 3 bases, in that order; junction bases with no gene match: 13. DNA for the CDR3: TGTGCCACCAGCAAGTGGGGAGGAAGACTAGCGGGGGACTACAATGAGCAGTTCTTC. Protein: CATSKWGGRLAGDYNEQFF.

This clone showed up just a few times. The CDR3 reads CASSEQGHTEAFF. Written as DNA, the CDR3 is TGTGCCAGCAGCGAACAGGGCCACACTGAAGCTTTCTTT. The V gene is TRBV7-2, the J gene TRBJ1-1; perhaps TRBD1 as D (6 bases). The germline CDR1 and CDR2 sequences are SGHTA and FQGNSA. The ends were cut back, 5 bases at V and 3 bases at J, with 10 bases in the middle. This CDR3 is built from 13 residues.

The rearrangement links TRBV3-1 (or the pseudogene TRBV3-2) to TRBJ2-2; TRBD2 matches 10 bases. The CDR3 extends over 18 amino acids. Germline-derived CDR1 and CDR2 are LGHDT and YNNKEL (reference sequence). After removal of 0 bases from V and 6 bases from J, the junction contained 10 bases not matched to a gene. The CDR3 DNA follows: TGTGCCAGCAGCCAAGATTACGGAGCGGGGGGGCTGTCCGGGGAGCTGTTTTTT. Its translation: CASSQDYGAGGLSGELFF.

The CDR3 here is CASSPGTGGLQPQHF. CDR3 nucleotides: TGTGCCAGCTCACCCGGGACAGGGGGCCTTCAGCCCCAGCATTTT. J is TRBJ1-5 and V is TRBV18, with 12 bases fitting TRBD1. This CDR3 has 15 amino acids. CDR1 and CDR2 from the germline V gene are KGHSH and LQKENI. The J segment lost 6 bases and the V segment lost 3 bases, leaving 3 bases of the junction unmatched.